This is a list of T cell receptor beta chains from one sample in a study of blood T cells in healthy people across ages. TCRdb processed the 5' RACE reads anew with MiXCR; each CDR3 protein has one entry. The table shows about 1,500,000 distinct CDR3 sequences, with over 25% occurring only once. Sequencing used blood. Every receptor here comes from a woman in her thirties in good health. Both conserved end residues are part of each CDR3. Fields, in order: CDR3 protein, CDR3 DNA, D gene, clone size, V gene, J gene. D genes are given only for firm matches. Rows may omit the clone size; those that give it use once, few, many or a size class.

CDR3 protein: CASSDRQTANYGYTF
CDR3 DNA: TGTGCCAGCAGTGACAGACAGACAGCTAACTATGGCTACACCTTC
D gene: .
clone size: .
V gene: TRBV6-2/TRBV6-3
J gene: TRBJ1-2

CDR3 protein: CASSEIRTGYNSPLHF
CDR3 DNA: TGTGCCAGCAGTGAAATTCGGACAGGCTATAATTCACCCCTCCACTTT
D gene: TRBD1
clone size: few
V gene: TRBV2
J gene: TRBJ1-6

CDR3 protein: CASSGGQGSDEQYF
CDR3 DNA: TGTGCCAGCAGCGGGGGACAGGGGAGCGACGAGCAGTACTTC
D gene: TRBD1
clone size: .
V gene: TRBV7-9
J gene: TRBJ2-7

CDR3 protein: CASSLRSRDTQYF
CDR3 DNA: TGTGCCAGCAGCCTAAGGAGTAGGGATACGCAGTATTTT
D gene: .
clone size: few
V gene: TRBV3-1
J gene: TRBJ2-3

CDR3 protein: CATSDLGSSEETQYF
CDR3 DNA: TGTGCCACCAGTGATTTGGGGAGTTCTGAAGAGACCCAGTACTTC
D gene: .
clone size: few
V gene: TRBV24-1
J gene: TRBJ2-5

CDR3 protein: CASSQDGIGRAYEQYF
CDR3 DNA: TGCGCCAGCAGCCAAGATGGAATCGGCAGGGCCTACGAGCAGTACTTC
D gene: .
clone size: many
V gene: TRBV4-3
J gene: TRBJ2-7

CDR3 protein: CASGPGGGTYEQYF
CDR3 DNA: TGCGCCAGCGGTCCTGGCGGGGGGACCTACGAGCAGTACTTC
D gene: TRBD2
clone size: few
V gene: TRBV5-1
J gene: TRBJ2-7

CDR3 protein: CASSVAGLAGINEQFF
CDR3 DNA: TGTGCCAGCAGCGTAGCGGGACTAGCGGGGATCAATGAGCAGTTCTTC
D gene: TRBD2
clone size: .
V gene: TRBV9
J gene: TRBJ2-1

CDR3 protein: CANKQGLTVSEQFF
CDR3 DNA: TGTGCCAACAAACAGGGTCTCACGGTCAGTGAGCAGTTCTTC
D gene: .
clone size: .
V gene: TRBV3-1
J gene: TRBJ2-1

CDR3 protein: CASSQATLQGAGYTF
CDR3 DNA: TGCGCCAGCAGCCAAGCGACTCTACAGGGGGCTGGCTACACCTTC
D gene: TRBD1
clone size: .
V gene: TRBV4-1
J gene: TRBJ1-2

CDR3 protein: CASSVASIFTGELFF
CDR3 DNA: TGTGCCAGCAGCGTGGCTAGCATATTCACCGGGGAGCTGTTTTTT
D gene: .
clone size: .
V gene: TRBV9
J gene: TRBJ2-2

CDR3 protein: CSAADPEPHTDTQYF
CDR3 DNA: TGCAGTGCCGCGGATCCAGAACCTCACACAGATACGCAGTATTTT
D gene: .
clone size: few
V gene: TRBV20-1
J gene: TRBJ2-3

CDR3 protein: CSARESGNGYTF
CDR3 DNA: TGCAGTGCTCGGGAGTCCGGGAATGGCTACACCTTC
D gene: .
clone size: many
V gene: TRBV20-1
J gene: TRBJ1-2

CDR3 protein: CASSRNPGQTAGNTIYF
CDR3 DNA: TGCGCCAGCAGCCGAAACCCCGGACAGACTGCTGGAAACACCATATATTTT
D gene: .
clone size: .
V gene: TRBV4-1
J gene: TRBJ1-3

CDR3 protein: CASRLSGGRETQYF
CDR3 DNA: TGTGCCAGCAGGTTATCAGGGGGCCGAGAGACCCAGTACTTC
D gene: TRBD1
clone size: many
V gene: TRBV3-1
J gene: TRBJ2-5

CDR3 protein: CSVSGSTVGYTF
CDR3 DNA: TGCAGCGTTAGCGGGAGTACCGTCGGCTACACCTTC
D gene: .
clone size: many
V gene: TRBV29-1
J gene: TRBJ1-2

CDR3 protein: CASSPRLRVEDEQYF
CDR3 DNA: TGTGCCAGCAGTCCCCGCCTCAGGGTGGAGGACGAGCAGTACTTC
D gene: .
clone size: few
V gene: TRBV12-3/TRBV12-4
J gene: TRBJ2-7

CDR3 protein: CASSDLGLAGTFNEQFF
CDR3 DNA: TGTGCCAGCAGTGACCTCGGACTAGCGGGGACATTTAATGAGCAGTTCTTC
D gene: TRBD2
clone size: .
V gene: TRBV25-1
J gene: TRBJ2-1

CDR3 protein: CASSSAGRQPQHF
CDR3 DNA: TGCGCCAGCAGTAGCGCAGGGAGACAGCCCCAGCATTTT
D gene: .
clone size: few
V gene: TRBV10-2
J gene: TRBJ1-5

CDR3 protein: CSVGREWANEQFF
CDR3 DNA: TGCAGCGTTGGGCGGGAGTGGGCCAATGAGCAGTTCTTC
D gene: TRBD2
clone size: .
V gene: TRBV29-1
J gene: TRBJ2-1

CDR3 protein: CASSWYTGTEHYEQYF
CDR3 DNA: TGTGCCAGCAGCTGGTACACCGGGACTGAACACTACGAGCAGTACTTC
D gene: .
clone size: few
V gene: TRBV7-2
J gene: TRBJ2-7

CDR3 protein: CSARWDRGLYEQYF
CDR3 DNA: TGCAGTGCTAGATGGGACAGGGGCCTTTACGAGCAGTACTTC
D gene: TRBD1
clone size: many
V gene: TRBV20-1
J gene: TRBJ2-7

CDR3 protein: CASSLADPNTGELFF
CDR3 DNA: TGCGCCAGCAGCTTGGCAGACCCGAACACCGGGGAGCTGTTTTTT
D gene: .
clone size: .
V gene: TRBV5-1
J gene: TRBJ2-2

CDR3 protein: CASSLGGLYEKLFF
CDR3 DNA: TGTGCCAGCAGCTTGGGAGGTCTATACGAAAAACTGTTTTTT
D gene: .
clone size: .
V gene: TRBV5-8
J gene: TRBJ1-4

CDR3 protein: CSVRALGRDEQFF
CDR3 DNA: TGCAGCGTCCGTGCCCTGGGGAGGGATGAGCAGTTCTTC
D gene: TRBD2
clone size: few
V gene: TRBV29-1
J gene: TRBJ2-1

CDR3 protein: CASSQVWRGRQRETQYF
CDR3 DNA: TGTGCCAGCAGCCAAGTGTGGCGGGGCCGCCAGCGAGAGACCCAGTACTTC
D gene: .
clone size: .
V gene: TRBV14
J gene: TRBJ2-5

CDR3 protein: CASRIDRNTEAFF
CDR3 DNA: TGTGCCAGCAGAATCGACAGGAACACTGAAGCTTTCTTT
D gene: .
clone size: .
V gene: TRBV6-6
J gene: TRBJ1-1

CDR3 protein: CASSASTDPEQFF
CDR3 DNA: TGCGCCAGCAGTGCAAGTACGGACCCGGAGCAGTTCTTC
D gene: .
clone size: many
V gene: TRBV10-2
J gene: TRBJ2-1

CDR3 protein: CAIQTGVGSPLHF
CDR3 DNA: TGTGCCATCCAGACTGGGGTTGGTTCACCCCTCCACTTT
D gene: .
clone size: many
V gene: TRBV28
J gene: TRBJ1-6

CDR3 protein: CASSQGRQNSPLHF
CDR3 DNA: TGTGCCAGCAGCCAAGGTCGGCAAAATTCACCCCTCCACTTT
D gene: .
clone size: many
V gene: TRBV14
J gene: TRBJ1-6

CDR3 protein: CASGGQGNYNEQFF
CDR3 DNA: TGTGCCAGCGGGGGGCAGGGAAACTACAATGAGCAGTTCTTC
D gene: .
clone size: many
V gene: TRBV4-2
J gene: TRBJ2-1

CDR3 protein: CASSFFDTGELFF
CDR3 DNA: TGTGCCAGCAGCTTTTTTGACACCGGGGAGCTGTTTTTT
D gene: .
clone size: few
V gene: TRBV5-6
J gene: TRBJ2-2

CDR3 protein: CASSHTFRDRGNIQYF
CDR3 DNA: TGCGCCAGCAGCCATACTTTCCGGGACAGGGGAAACATTCAGTACTTC
D gene: TRBD1
clone size: few
V gene: TRBV4-1
J gene: TRBJ2-4

CDR3 protein: CATSRDTVNSPLHF
CDR3 DNA: TGTGCCACCAGCAGGGACACCGTGAATTCACCCCTCCACTTT
D gene: .
clone size: .
V gene: TRBV15
J gene: TRBJ1-6

CDR3 protein: CASSMGQFNEQYF
CDR3 DNA: TGTGCCAGCAGCATGGGACAGTTCAATGAGCAGTACTTC
D gene: TRBD1
clone size: .
V gene: TRBV7-2
J gene: TRBJ2-7

CDR3 protein: CASSLLAGGLQETQYF
CDR3 DNA: TGCGCCAGCAGCCTACTAGCGGGGGGTCTTCAAGAGACCCAGTACTTC
D gene: TRBD2
clone size: .
V gene: TRBV4-1
J gene: TRBJ2-5

CDR3 protein: CSARVGSADEQFF
CDR3 DNA: TGCAGTGCTAGGGTAGGTAGCGCGGATGAGCAGTTCTTC
D gene: .
clone size: few
V gene: TRBV20-1
J gene: TRBJ2-1

CDR3 protein: CASSLHPGVIYEQYF
CDR3 DNA: TGTGCCAGCAGCTTGCACCCGGGGGTTATCTACGAGCAGTACTTC
D gene: .
clone size: .
V gene: TRBV5-5
J gene: TRBJ2-7

CDR3 protein: CACSVDGGPGHNEQFF
CDR3 DNA: TGTGCCTGCAGCGTAGACGGCGGTCCGGGCCACAATGAGCAGTTCTTC
D gene: .
clone size: .
V gene: TRBV9
J gene: TRBJ2-1

CDR3 protein: CASSQSARQETQFF
CDR3 DNA: TGTGCCAGCAGCCAATCAGCAAGACAAGAGACCCAGTTCTTC
D gene: .
clone size: .
V gene: TRBV3-1
J gene: TRBJ2-1

CDR3 protein: CASSEGPGDTQYF
CDR3 DNA: TGTGCCAGCAGTGAGGGCCCCGGGGATACGCAGTATTTT
D gene: .
clone size: .
V gene: TRBV6-6
J gene: TRBJ2-3

CDR3 protein: CASSEGSPGADTQYF
CDR3 DNA: TGTGCCAGCAGTGAGGGGTCTCCCGGGGCAGATACGCAGTATTTT
D gene: .
clone size: .
V gene: TRBV2
J gene: TRBJ2-3

CDR3 protein: CASSSLGEMRETQYF
CDR3 DNA: TGTGCCAGCAGTTCCCTGGGGGAGATGAGGGAGACCCAGTACTTC
D gene: .
clone size: many
V gene: TRBV28
J gene: TRBJ2-5

CDR3 protein: CASRPRGTSGEETQYF
CDR3 DNA: TGCGCCAGCAGACCAAGGGGGACTAGCGGGGAAGAGACCCAGTACTTC
D gene: TRBD2
clone size: few
V gene: TRBV5-1
J gene: TRBJ2-5

CDR3 protein: CANTSGTTSSYNEQFF
CDR3 DNA: TGTGCCAACACTTCCGGGACTACGAGCTCCTACAATGAGCAGTTCTTC
D gene: TRBD2
clone size: .
V gene: TRBV6-2/TRBV6-3
J gene: TRBJ2-1

CDR3 protein: CASRQSGTVSYEQFF
CDR3 DNA: TGTGCCAGCCGCCAGTCCGGGACAGTCTCCTACGAGCAGTTCTTC
D gene: TRBD1
clone size: few
V gene: TRBV28
J gene: TRBJ2-1